This T cell receptor (beta chain) was recorded in a study of T cells in localized non-small cell lung cancer. The assay was immunoSEQ multiplex PCR, and TCRdb's table has in-frame clones only and misses some. The table has about 1,600 clones, roughly 27% seen once. The V end lost 5 bases, the J end lost 2 bases, and 7 bases lay between the germline ends. Germline CDR1 reads MNHGY; CDR2 reads SAAAGT. The CDR3 is made up of 14 amino acids. This clone turned up a few times. Its antigen is undetermined. Study results and caveats: For the top 100 tumor clones, a median approximately 50 also appeared in adjacent lung. Exceeding tumor, uninvolved adjacent lung had the highest T cell clonality.

Lung adjacent to the tumor, free of atypia, was sampled at least 2 cm from its margin. The chain has TRBV6-8 and TRBJ1-6, with D perhaps matching TRBD1 (5 bases). This TCR derives from a male donor older than 55 with stage II lung adenocarcinoma. Material: normal lung tissue next to the tumor, obtained before any cancer treatment. The CDR3: CASSAGPYNSPLHF. DNA for the CDR3: TGTGCCAGCAGTGCAGGGCCCTATAATTCACCCCTCCACTTT.